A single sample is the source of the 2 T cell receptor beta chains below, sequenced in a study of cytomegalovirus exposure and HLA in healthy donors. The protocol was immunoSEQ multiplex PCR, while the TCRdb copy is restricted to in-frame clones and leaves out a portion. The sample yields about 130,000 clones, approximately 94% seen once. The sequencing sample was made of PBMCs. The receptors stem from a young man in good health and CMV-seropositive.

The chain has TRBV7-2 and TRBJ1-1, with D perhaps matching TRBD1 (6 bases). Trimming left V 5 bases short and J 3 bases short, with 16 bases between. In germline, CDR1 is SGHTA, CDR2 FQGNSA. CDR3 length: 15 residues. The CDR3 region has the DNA TGTGCCAGCAGCCTAACAGGGAGAAGATACACTGAAGCTTTCTTT. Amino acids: CASSLTGRRYTEAFF.

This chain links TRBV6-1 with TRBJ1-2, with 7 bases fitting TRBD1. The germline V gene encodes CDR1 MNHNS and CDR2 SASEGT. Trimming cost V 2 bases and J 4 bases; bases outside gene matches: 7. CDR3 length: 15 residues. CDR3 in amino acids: CASSEIGGGFYGYTF. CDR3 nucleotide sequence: TGTGCCAGCAGTGAAATAGGGGGCGGATTCTATGGCTACACCTTC.